The 6 T cell receptor beta chains reported below all come from one sample, sequenced in a study of human thymus T cells. The method was immunoSEQ multiplex PCR; TCRdb's version includes in-frame clones alone and lacks a portion of them. Among some 78,000 clones listed, nearly 98% were seen once. Corrective cardiac surgery supplied the resected thymus tissue. Material: thymus tissue. The source of these receptors is a boy younger than two with a congenital heart defect but otherwise immunologically healthy.

V gene TRBV27 combines with J gene TRBJ2-3; D remains unclear. Germline lookup yields CDR1 MNHEY and CDR2 SMNVEV (reference sequence). The germline V and J ends were trimmed by 4 bases and 0 bases, with 14 bases remaining between them. The length of the CDR3 is 16 residues. The CDR3 loop is CASSCNRKPSTDTQYF. DNA for the CDR3: TGTGCCAGCAGTTGCAACCGTAAACCTAGCACAGATACGCAGTATTTT.

This chain connects TRBV7-8 to TRBJ1-1; unclear D gene. CDR1 and CDR2 from the germline V gene are SGHVS and FQNEAQ. Trimming left V 1 base short and J 2 bases short, with 11 bases between. This CDR3 is built from 15 residues. Here the CDR3 reads CASSLDRRINTEAFF. The CDR3 DNA reads TGTGCCAGCAGCTTAGATCGGAGAATAAACACTGAAGCTTTCTTT.

The chain couples TRBV25-1 to TRBJ1-2; D ambiguous. Per the germline V gene, CDR1 is MGHDK and CDR2 is SYGVNS. The CDR3 consists of 14 residues. V was clipped by 3 bases and J by 8 bases, with 16 bases between them. The CDR3 nucleotides are TGTGCCAGCAGTGAGAACCCTCCTAAGGGCGGCTACACCTTC. Translating gives CASSENPPKGGYTF.

Here the CDR3 reads CASSSTGSRTEAFF. Here the CDR3 DNA reads TGTGCCAGCAGTTCGACAGGGAGTAGGACTGAAGCTTTCTTT. V is TRBV27 and J is TRBJ1-1, with 7 bases lining up with TRBD1. The CDR3 covers 14 residues. J was trimmed by 5 bases and V by 4 bases; bases with no gene match: 7. Germline V gene lookup returns CDR1 MNHEY and CDR2 SMNVEV (reference sequence).

This CDR3 reads CASGPGRITYEQYF. As DNA, the CDR3 is TGTGCCAGCGGCCCGGGACGGATAACCTACGAGCAGTACTTC. The chain is built from TRBV27 and TRBJ2-7; D is possibly TRBD1 or TRBD2 (5 bases each). This CDR3 spans 14 amino acids. Trimming pared 8 bases from V and 2 bases from J, leaving 16 bases between. Per the germline V gene, CDR1 is MNHEY and CDR2 is SMNVEV (reference sequence).

V and J are TRBV5-1 and TRBJ2-1, with 9 positions matching TRBD2. J lost 9 bases, V lost 0 bases, and 10 bases had no gene match. Germline CDR1 and CDR2: SGHRS and YFSETQ. The CDR3 is 16 residues long. CDR3 in DNA: TGCGCCAGCAGCTTGGGGCAAGGACTAGCGTGCGGTGAGCAGTTCTTC. Encoded protein: CASSLGQGLACGEQFF.